This TCR beta chain is from a study of a mutant IDH1 vaccine in newly diagnosed glioma. At the level of the study: Treated patients, about 62% male and about 38% female, averaged about 40 years of age. Earlier care involved radiotherapy, temozolomide, or both, and the majority received both. Study outcomes and limitations: Pseudoprogression seemingly bore no relation to changes in top peripheral T cell clonotypes.

The CDR3 is 14 residues long. CDR1 and CDR2 from the germline V gene are SGHRS and YFSETQ. V lost 4 bases, J lost 2 bases, and 12 bases lay in between. About this clone: The antigen is unknown.

The sample's time point: week 35, safety follow-up. Each dose delivered 300 ug of mutant IDH1 20-mer peptide subcutaneously with imiquimod. Donors had new WHO grade 3 or 4 IDH1-mutant, ATRX-lost astrocytomas. Profiled with immunoSEQ multiplex PCR; TCRdb holds only in-frame clones, not every one. Of 25,000 to 30,000 clones listed, 65% to 80% were seen once; the top ten hold around 6.9%. J is TRBJ1-2 and V is TRBV5-1; D remains unclear. The TCR comes from a man in his fifties with glioma. Specimen: PBMCs, collected from a glioma patient whose treatment included an IDH1 peptide vaccine. The CDR3 region has the DNA TGCGCCAGCAGCCCTGTCCCCTCGAACTATGGCTACACCTTC. Encoded protein: CASSPVPSNYGYTF.